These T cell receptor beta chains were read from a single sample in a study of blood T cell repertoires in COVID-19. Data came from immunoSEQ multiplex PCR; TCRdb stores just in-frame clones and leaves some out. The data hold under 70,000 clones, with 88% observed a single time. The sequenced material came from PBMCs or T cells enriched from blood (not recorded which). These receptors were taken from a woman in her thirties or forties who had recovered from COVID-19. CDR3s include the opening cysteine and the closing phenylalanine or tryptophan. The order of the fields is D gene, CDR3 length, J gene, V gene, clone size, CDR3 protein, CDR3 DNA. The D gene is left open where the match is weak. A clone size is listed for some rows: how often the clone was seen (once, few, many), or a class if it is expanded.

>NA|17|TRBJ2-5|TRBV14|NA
CASSRSKASRAGETQYF
TGTGCCAGCAGCCGATCAAAGGCGAGCAGGGCTGGGGAGACCCAGTACTTC
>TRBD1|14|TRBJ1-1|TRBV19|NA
CASSPDRGGTEAFF
TGTGCCAGTAGTCCCGACAGGGGTGGAACTGAAGCTTTCTTT
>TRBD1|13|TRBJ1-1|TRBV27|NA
CASSARDRGWAFF
TGTGCCAGCAGTGCCCGAGACAGGGGCTGGGCTTTCTTT
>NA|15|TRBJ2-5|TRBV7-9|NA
CASSLIWDSQETQYF
TGTGCCAGCAGCTTAATTTGGGACTCCCAAGAGACCCAGTACTTC
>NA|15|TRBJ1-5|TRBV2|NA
CASRRTWLSNQPQHF
TGTGCCAGCAGACGGACATGGTTGAGCAATCAGCCCCAGCATTTT
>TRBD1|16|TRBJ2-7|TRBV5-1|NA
CASSLASGQGIYEQYF
TGCGCCAGCAGCTTGGCCTCGGGACAGGGAATCTACGAGCAGTACTTC
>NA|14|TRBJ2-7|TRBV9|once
CASSVGLLSYEQYF
TGTGCCAGCAGCGTAGGGTTACTCTCCTACGAGCAGTACTTC
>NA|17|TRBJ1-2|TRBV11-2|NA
CASSLLKTPPGGYGYTF
TGTGCCAGCAGCTTACTTAAAACGCCCCCGGGAGGGTATGGCTACACCTTC
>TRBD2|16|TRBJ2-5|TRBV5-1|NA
CASSPGGGGAEETQYF
TGCGCCAGCAGCCCTGGCGGCGGGGGGGCCGAGGAGACCCAGTACTTC
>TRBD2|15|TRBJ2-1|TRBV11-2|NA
CASSRSGGAYNEQFF
TGTGCCAGCAGCCGCAGCGGGGGGGCCTACAATGAGCAGTTCTTC
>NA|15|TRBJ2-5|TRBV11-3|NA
CASSSPGLRQETQYF
TGTGCCAGCAGTTCTCCGGGACTGCGACAAGAGACCCAGTACTTC
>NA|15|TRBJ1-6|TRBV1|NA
CTSSHSGTGNSPLHF
TGCACCAGCAGCCACTCCGGGACAGGGAATTCACCCCTCCACTTT
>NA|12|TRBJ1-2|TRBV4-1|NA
CASSQHTRGYTF
TGCGCCAGCAGCCAACACACTAGGGGCTACACCTTC
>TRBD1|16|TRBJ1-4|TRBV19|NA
CASSWGSGTGKEKLFF
TGTGCCAGTAGCTGGGGATCCGGGACAGGGAAGGAAAAACTGTTTTTT
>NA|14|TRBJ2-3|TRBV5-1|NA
CASSLVGATDTQYF
TGCGCCAGCAGCTTGGTTGGGGCCACAGATACGCAGTATTTT
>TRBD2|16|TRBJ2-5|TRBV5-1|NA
CASSWSGGRSQETQYF
TGCGCCAGCAGCTGGAGCGGGGGGCGATCTCAAGAGACCCAGTACTTC
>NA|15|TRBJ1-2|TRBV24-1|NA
CATSDPGRDNYGYTF
TGTGCCACCAGTGATCCCGGACGGGATAACTATGGCTACACCTTC
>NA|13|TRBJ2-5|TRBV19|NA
CASSRDRLETQYF
TGTGCCAGTAGTCGGGATAGGTTAGAGACCCAGTACTTC
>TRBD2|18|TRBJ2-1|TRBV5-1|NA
CASSLAGGGAYAYNEQFF
TGCGCCAGCAGCTTGGCCGGCGGGGGGGCCTACGCCTACAATGAGCAGTTCTTC
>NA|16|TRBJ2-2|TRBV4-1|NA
CASSPRTDKYTGELFF
TGCGCCAGCAGCCCCAGGACAGACAAATACACCGGGGAGCTGTTTTTT
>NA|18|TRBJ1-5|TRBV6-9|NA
CASSPETGLAFGPQPQHF
TGTGCCAGCAGTCCCGAAACAGGGCTCGCCTTTGGTCCGCAGCCCCAGCATTTT
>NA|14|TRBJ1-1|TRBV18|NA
CASSPQGRDTEAFF
TGTGCCAGCTCACCACAGGGGAGGGACACTGAAGCTTTCTTT
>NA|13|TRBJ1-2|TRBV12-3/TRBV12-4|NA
CASSYLTNYGYTF
TGTGCCAGCAGTTACTTGACAAACTATGGCTACACCTTC
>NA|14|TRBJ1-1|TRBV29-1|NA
CSVRGDLLNTEAFF
TGCAGCGTCCGCGGGGATCTATTGAACACTGAAGCTTTCTTT
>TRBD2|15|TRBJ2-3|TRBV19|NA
CASSMGGTGTDTQYF
TGTGCCAGTAGTATGGGGGGGACGGGCACAGATACGCAGTATTTT
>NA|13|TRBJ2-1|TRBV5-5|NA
CASSFMGHPEQFF
TGTGCCAGCAGCTTTATGGGGCACCCGGAGCAGTTCTTC
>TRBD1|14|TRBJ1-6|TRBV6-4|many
CASSPGQGGSPLHF
TGTGCCAGCAGTCCCGGACAGGGAGGGTCACCCCTCCACTTT
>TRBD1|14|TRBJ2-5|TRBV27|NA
CASSLGQGGETQYF
TGTGCCAGCAGTTTGGGACAGGGGGGGGAGACCCAGTACTTC
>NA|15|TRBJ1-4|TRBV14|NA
CASSQATGNNEKLFF
TGTGCCAGCAGCCAAGCAACAGGGAATAATGAAAAACTGTTTTTT
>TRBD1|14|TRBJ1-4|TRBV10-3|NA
CATQTGAPTEKLFF
TGTGCCACCCAGACAGGGGCGCCCACTGAAAAACTGTTTTTT
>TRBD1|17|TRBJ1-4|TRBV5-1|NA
CASSNGQEISGGEKLFF
TGCGCCAGCAGCAATGGACAGGAGATATCTGGAGGGGAAAAACTGTTTTTT
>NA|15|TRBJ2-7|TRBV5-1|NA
CASSLVTDRNIEQYF
TGCGCCAGCAGCTTGGTGACGGACAGAAACATCGAGCAGTACTTC
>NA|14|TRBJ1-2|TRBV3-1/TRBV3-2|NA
CASSQVDSGYGYTF
TGTGCCAGCAGCCAAGTCGACAGTGGCTATGGCTACACCTTC
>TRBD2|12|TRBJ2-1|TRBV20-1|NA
CSASTGTTEQFF
TGCAGTGCTAGTACCGGGACTACCGAGCAGTTCTTC
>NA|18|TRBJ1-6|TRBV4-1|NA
CASSLGGAGGSYNSPLHF
TGCGCCAGCAGCCTTGGAGGGGCAGGTGGCTCCTATAATTCACCCCTCCACTTT
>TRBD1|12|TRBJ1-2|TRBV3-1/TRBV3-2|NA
CASSHGQGGYTF
TGTGCCAGCAGCCATGGACAGGGTGGCTACACCTTC
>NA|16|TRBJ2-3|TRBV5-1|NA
CASRSFTSSVADTQYF
TGCGCCAGCAGATCGTTTACTTCCTCCGTTGCAGATACGCAGTATTTT